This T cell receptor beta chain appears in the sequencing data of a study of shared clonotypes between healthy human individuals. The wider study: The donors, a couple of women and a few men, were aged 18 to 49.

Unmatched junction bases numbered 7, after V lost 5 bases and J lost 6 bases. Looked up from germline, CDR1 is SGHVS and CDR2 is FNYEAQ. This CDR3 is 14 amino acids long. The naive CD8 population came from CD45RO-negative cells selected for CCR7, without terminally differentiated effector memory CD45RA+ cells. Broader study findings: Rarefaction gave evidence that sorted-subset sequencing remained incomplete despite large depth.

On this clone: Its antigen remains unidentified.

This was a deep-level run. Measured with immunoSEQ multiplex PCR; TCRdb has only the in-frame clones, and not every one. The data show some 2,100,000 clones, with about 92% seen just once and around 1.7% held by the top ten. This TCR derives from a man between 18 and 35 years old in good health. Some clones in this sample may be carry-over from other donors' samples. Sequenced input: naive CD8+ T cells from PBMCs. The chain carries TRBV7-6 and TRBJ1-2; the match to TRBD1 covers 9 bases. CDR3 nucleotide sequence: TGTGCCAGCAGCCCACCGGGACAGGGCGATGGCTACACCTTC. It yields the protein CASSPPGQGDGYTF.